This entry concerns a single TCR beta chain. Clones were read by immunoSEQ multiplex PCR, and TCRdb kept only the in-frame ones, dropping some. The sample holds under 400,000 clones; approximately 86% are singletons and the top ten take approximately 4%. This sample was included in a study of blood T cell repertoires in COVID-19. On the study more broadly: Material from acute and convalescent COVID-19 was sourced from the United States, Italy and Spain.

The germline V gene encodes CDR1 SNHLY and CDR2 FYNNEI. Deletions cut 1 base from V and 7 bases from J, with 13 bases between. This CDR3 has 14 amino acids. The study assigned cohorts using participant-reported clinical history. The sample comprised PBMCs or T cells enriched from blood (not recorded which). The chain couples TRBV2 to TRBJ1-2, with D unresolved. This clonotype was obtained from a woman in her forties with acute COVID-19. In nucleotides, the CDR3 is TGTGCCAGCAGTGAAGATGACCGACTTTCTGGCTACACCTTC. It is translated as CASSEDDRLSGYTF.